This T cell receptor beta chain came from a study of T cells in Graves' hyperthyroidism and ophthalmopathy. RNA transcripts served as the template for amplifying TCR beta CDR3 regions. TCR CDR3 underwent first-round RT-PCR with the HTBI primer set. One entry per CDR3 protein, called by TCRdb with MiXCR from the multiplex PCR reads. The profile shows about 510,000 distinct CDR3 sequences, 13% to 15% of them singletons. Sequenced: blood. This sequence originates from a woman aged 40 to 50 with Graves' hyperthyroidism.

CDR3 protein: CSARPVMATKGYEQYF. CDR3 nucleotide sequence: TGCAGTGCTAGACCAGTCATGGCGACGAAAGGTTACGAGCAGTACTTC. V and J are TRBV20-1 and TRBJ2-7; D not certain. Germline values: CDR1 DFQATT, CDR2 SNEGSKA (reference sequence). The CDR3 length is 16 residues. Trimming removed 2 bases at V and 4 bases at J, with 21 bases between.